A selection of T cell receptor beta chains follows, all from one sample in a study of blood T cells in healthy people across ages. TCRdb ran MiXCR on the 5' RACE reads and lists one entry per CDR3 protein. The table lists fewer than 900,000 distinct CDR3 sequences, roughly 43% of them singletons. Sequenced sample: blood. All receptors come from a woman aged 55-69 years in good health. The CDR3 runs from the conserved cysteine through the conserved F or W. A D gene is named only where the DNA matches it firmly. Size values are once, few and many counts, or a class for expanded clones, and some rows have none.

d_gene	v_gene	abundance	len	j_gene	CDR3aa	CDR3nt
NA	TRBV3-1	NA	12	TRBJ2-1	CASSQDTETQFF	TGTGCCAGCAGCCAAGACACAGAGACCCAGTTCTTC
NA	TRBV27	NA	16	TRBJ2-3	CASSPQKGGNTDTQYF	TGTGCCAGCAGTCCCCAGAAGGGGGGCAATACAGATACGCAGTATTTT
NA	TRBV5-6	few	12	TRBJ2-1	CASSLDRNEQFF	TGTGCCAGCAGCTTGGACCGCAATGAGCAGTTCTTC
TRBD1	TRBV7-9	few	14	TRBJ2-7	CASSPVRDSYEQYF	TGTGCCAGCAGCCCGGTCCGGGACAGCTACGAGCAGTACTTC
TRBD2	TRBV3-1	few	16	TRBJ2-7	CASSLGLAGTSYEQYF	TGTGCCAGCAGCCTGGGACTAGCGGGGACCTCCTACGAGCAGTACTTC
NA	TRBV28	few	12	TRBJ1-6	CASETGDSPLHF	TGTGCCAGCGAGACCGGGGATTCACCCCTCCACTTT
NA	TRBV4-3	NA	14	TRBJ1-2	CASSQVPPAGGYTF	TGCGCCAGCAGCCAAGTTCCCCCGGCGGGGGGCTACACCTTC
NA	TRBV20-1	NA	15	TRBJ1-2	CSARVRLKGRDGYTF	TGCAGTGCTAGAGTACGTCTGAAAGGGAGGGATGGCTACACCTTC
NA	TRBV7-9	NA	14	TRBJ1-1	CASSPKLTDTEAFF	TGTGCCAGCAGCCCCAAATTGACAGACACTGAAGCTTTCTTT
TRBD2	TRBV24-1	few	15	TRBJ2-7	CATSAISGSVYEQYF	TGTGCCACCAGTGCCATTAGCGGGAGTGTCTACGAGCAGTACTTC
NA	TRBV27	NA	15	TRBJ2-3	CASMPGAAGTDTQYF	TGTGCCAGCATGCCGGGAGCAGCGGGCACAGATACGCAGTATTTT
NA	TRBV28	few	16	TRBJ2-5	CASNRRGRYLEETQYF	TGTGCCAGCAACCGCAGGGGGAGGTATCTCGAAGAGACCCAGTACTTC
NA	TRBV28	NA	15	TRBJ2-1	CASSFQGSPYNEQFF	TGTGCCAGCAGTTTCCAGGGGTCGCCATACAATGAGCAGTTCTTC
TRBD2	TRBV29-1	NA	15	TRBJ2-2	CSVQAGRRNTGELFF	TGCAGCGTTCAAGCGGGACGGAGAAACACCGGGGAGCTGTTTTTT
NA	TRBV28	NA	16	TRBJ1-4	CASSLEAVETNERLFF	TGTGCCAGCAGTTTGGAGGCAGTTGAAACTAATGAAAGACTGTTTTTT
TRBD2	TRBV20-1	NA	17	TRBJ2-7	CSARGLAGDILPHEQYF	TGCAGTGCTAGAGGCCTAGCGGGAGATATTTTACCCCACGAGCAGTACTTC
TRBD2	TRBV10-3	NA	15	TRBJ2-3	CAISDASGDTDTQYF	TGTGCCATCAGTGACGCTAGCGGGGATACAGATACGCAGTATTTT
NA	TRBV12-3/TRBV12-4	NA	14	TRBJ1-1	CASNLMGGLAEAFF	TGTGCCAGTAACTTAATGGGAGGGCTGGCTGAAGCTTTCTTT
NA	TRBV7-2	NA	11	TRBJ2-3	CASSMRTVQYF	TGTGCCAGCAGCATGCGGACGGTGCAGTATTTT
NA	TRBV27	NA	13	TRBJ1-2	CASSKDSYYGYTF	TGTGCCAGCAGTAAGGACAGCTACTATGGCTACACCTTC